The 15 T cell receptor beta chains listed next were all sequenced from one sample in a study of T cell repertoires in cytomegalovirus infection. In TCRdb, the reads were re-called with MiXCR into one record per CDR3 protein. The sample consists of 100,000 or so distinct CDR3 sequences, roughly 41% of them appearing once. These receptors lack a known antigen. The sample here was CD8+ T cells from cultured PBMCs, taken from culture after CMV antigen stimulation. The receptors derive from a human donor in good health (CMV status not recorded). Some clones in this sample may be carry-over from other donors' samples.

The CDR3 DNA reads as TGTGCCAGTAGTGCCGAGGGACACATTAATGAAAAACTGTTTTTT. It specifies CASSAEGHINEKLFF. J is TRBJ1-4 and V is TRBV19; D is perhaps TRBD1 (6 bases). The CDR3 has 15 amino acids. V was clipped by 5 bases and J by 4 bases, with 14 bases between them. From germline, CDR1 is LNHDA and CDR2 SQIVND (reference sequence).

V and J are TRBV6-6 and TRBJ2-1; D remains ambiguous. This CDR3 has 13 residues. Trimming pared 4 bases from V and 3 bases from J, leaving 7 bases between. CDR1 and CDR2 from the germline V gene are MNHNY and SVGAGI (reference sequence). The CDR3 bases are TGTGCCAGCAGTTTACAGTTCTACAATGAGCAGTTCTTC. Translated, it gives CASSLQFYNEQFF.

V is TRBV20-1 and J is TRBJ2-1, with TRBD2 identical over 12 bases. Germline V gene data show CDR1 as DFQATT and CDR2 as SNEGSKA (reference sequence). The CDR3 totals 16 residues. V lost 4 bases and J lost 3; bases outside the gene matches: 7. The CDR3 region is CSATGLAGPNYNEQFF. The CDR3 DNA reads as TGCAGTGCTACAGGACTAGCGGGGCCTAACTACAATGAGCAGTTCTTC.

The chain is built from TRBV10-3 and TRBJ2-7; D call uncertain. Germline V lookup: CDR1 ENHRY, CDR2 SYGVKD. CDR3 length: 16 residues. Trimming cost V 0 bases and J 0 bases, with 12 bases left between them. CDR3 sequence (DNA): TGTGCCATCAGTGAGTCGTGGCAGGAGAACTCCTACGAGCAGTACTTC. It yields the protein CAISESWQENSYEQYF.

The table lists this clonotype with a few counts. The chain uses TRBV27 and TRBJ1-5; D is unresolved. Germline loops: CDR1 MNHEY, CDR2 SMNVEV (reference sequence). Deletions cut 3 bases from V and 0 bases from J, with 9 bases between. This CDR3 region has 15 residues. In DNA form, the CDR3 reads TGTGCCAGCAGTTTCCAGCGGAATAGCAATCAGCCCCAGCATTTT. The encoded protein is CASSFQRNSNQPQHF.

By share, this clonotype counts as medium-sized. This chain uses TRBV28 with TRBJ2-1; D is unresolved. CDR1 and CDR2 from the germline V gene are MDHEN and SYDVKM. The CDR3 contains 14 residues. Trimming left V 2 bases short and J 2 bases short, with 7 bases between. The CDR3 DNA reads as TGTGCCAGCAGTTTACGGCAACCCTACAATGAGCAGTTCTTC. Translating it yields CASSLRQPYNEQFF.

This chain connects TRBV30 to TRBJ2-2; the match to TRBD2 covers 11 bases. V dropped 0 bases and J dropped 5; count of bases not matched to a gene: 5. Germline V gene sequence: CDR1 GTSNPN, CDR2 SVGIG (reference sequence). The CDR3 covers 16 residues. For the CDR3, the DNA is TGTGCCTGGAGTGTCGTAGCGGGGGGGCCAACCGGGGAGCTGTTTTTT. Its translation: CAWSVVAGGPTGELFF.

This clonotype was seen a handful of times. This chain links TRBV7-4 with TRBJ2-7; D is unresolved. V was cut by 0 bases and J by 7 bases, with 25 bases left in between. The germline gives CDR1 SGHVT, CDR2 SQSDAQ. The CDR3 loop spans 18 amino acids. CDR3 in amino acids: CASSLAGQASGGKGEQYF. CDR3 in DNA: TGTGCCAGCAGCTTAGCCGGGCAGGCCTCCGGCGGTAAAGGTGAGCAGTACTTC.

The rearrangement joins TRBV19 to TRBJ1-5; D is undetermined. Germline lookup yields CDR1 LNHDA and CDR2 SQIVND (reference sequence). The CDR3 spans 17 residues. Trimming took 0 bases from V and 3 from J, leaving 15 bases between them. CDR3 sequence: CASSIDSGLGNNQPQHF. The CDR3 coding sequence is TGTGCCAGTAGTATAGATTCGGGCCTGGGCAACAATCAGCCCCAGCATTTT.

The DNA of the CDR3 is TGTGCCAGCAGTTTATCGCGGGGGTCCACTGAAGCTTTCTTT. Amino acid sequence: CASSLSRGSTEAFF. The chain carries TRBV27 and TRBJ1-1; weak D call: TRBD1 (5 bases). Looked up from germline, CDR1 is MNHEY and CDR2 is SMNVEV (reference sequence). Trimming removed 0 bases at V and 4 bases at J, with 9 bases between. The CDR3 runs 14 residues.

The chain joins TRBV20-1 to TRBJ2-5; tentative D call: TRBD2 (6 bases). V lost 6 bases, J lost 1 base, and 21 bases lay in between. The CDR3 is 16 residues long. The germline V gene encodes CDR1 DFQATT and CDR2 SNEGSKA (reference sequence). The CDR3 coding sequence is TGCAGTGCCACCCGCGGGCAGACTAGAAGCCAAGAGACCCAGTACTTC. It specifies CSATRGQTRSQETQYF.

Here the CDR3 reads CASNRGRSRTDTQYF. CDR3 in DNA: TGTGCCAGCAACCGAGGGAGGTCCCGCACAGATACGCAGTATTTT. The chain combines TRBV7-2 with TRBJ2-3; weak D call: TRBD2 (6 bases). V was clipped by 7 bases and J by 1 base, with 15 bases between them. The CDR3 length is 15 residues. CDR1 and CDR2 (germline): SGHTA, FQGNSA.

J is TRBJ2-3 and V is TRBV2, with D uncertain. The CDR3 sequence is 13 residues long. The V gene lost 5 bases and the J gene lost 2 bases, with 8 bases spanning the gap. From germline, CDR1 is SNHLY and CDR2 FYNNEI. This CDR3 is CASSNLITDTQYF. In DNA, the CDR3 is TGTGCCAGCAGTAACCTGATCACAGATACGCAGTATTTT.

The chain links TRBV7-9 to TRBJ2-3, with 7 positions matching TRBD2. The junction had 14 bases not matched to a gene; V was cut back by 5 bases and J by 0 bases. The CDR3 has 18 residues. From germline, CDR1 is SEHNR and CDR2 FQNEAQ (reference sequence). DNA of the CDR3: TGTGCCAGCAGCCCCCCCGCGGGGGACTCCCGAAGCACAGATACGCAGTATTTT. This codes for CASSPPAGDSRSTDTQYF. Full variable domain (remainder filled in from reference TRBV7-9 and TRBJ2-3): DTGVSQNPRHKITKRGQNVTFRCDPISEHNRLYWYRQTLGQGPEFLTYFQNEAQLEKSRLLSDRFSAERPKGSFSTLEIQRTEQGDSAMYLCASSPPAGDSRSTDTQYFGPGTRLTVL.

This chain uses TRBV14 with TRBJ2-3; 10 nucleotides line up with TRBD1. In germline, CDR1 is SGHDN, CDR2 FVKESK. Trimming cost V 1 base and J 3 bases; bases outside gene matches: 13. This CDR3 region has 19 residues. The CDR3, as DNA: TGTGCCAGCAGCCAAGGTGACAGGGGGCGCGTAATTCGGACAGATACGCAGTATTTT. Its protein is CASSQGDRGRVIRTDTQYF.